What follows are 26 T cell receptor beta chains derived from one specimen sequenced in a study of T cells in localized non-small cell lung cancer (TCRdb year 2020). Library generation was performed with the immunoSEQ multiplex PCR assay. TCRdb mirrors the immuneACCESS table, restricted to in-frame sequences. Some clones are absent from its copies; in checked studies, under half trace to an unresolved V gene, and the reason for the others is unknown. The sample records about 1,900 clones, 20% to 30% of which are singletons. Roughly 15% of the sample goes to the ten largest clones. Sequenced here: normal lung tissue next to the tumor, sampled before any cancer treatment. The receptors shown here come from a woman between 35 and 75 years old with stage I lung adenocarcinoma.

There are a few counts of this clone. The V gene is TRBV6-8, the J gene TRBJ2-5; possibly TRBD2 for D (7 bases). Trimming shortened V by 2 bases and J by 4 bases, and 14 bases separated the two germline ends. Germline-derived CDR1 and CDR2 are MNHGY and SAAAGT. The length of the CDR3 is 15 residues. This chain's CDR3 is CASSYVGGQGETQYF. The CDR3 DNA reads TGTGCCAGCAGTTACGTCGGGGGGCAGGGAGAGACCCAGTACTTC.

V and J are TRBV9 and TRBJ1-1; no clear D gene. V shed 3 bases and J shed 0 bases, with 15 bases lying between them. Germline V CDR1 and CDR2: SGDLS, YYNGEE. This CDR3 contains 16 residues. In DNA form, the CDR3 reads TGTGCCAGCAGCGCGGGTAACAGTAACATGAACACTGAAGCTTTCTTT. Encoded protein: CASSAGNSNMNTEAFF.

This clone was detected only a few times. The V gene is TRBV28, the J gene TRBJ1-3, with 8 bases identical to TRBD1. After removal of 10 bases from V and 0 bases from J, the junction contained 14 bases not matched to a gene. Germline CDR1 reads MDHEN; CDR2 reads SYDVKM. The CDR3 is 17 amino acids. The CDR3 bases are TGTGCCATCGATCCTGGGGACAGGTACAGCTCTGGAAACACCATATATTTT. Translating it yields CAIDPGDRYSSGNTIYF.

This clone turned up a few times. The DNA of the CDR3 is TGTGCCATCAGTGAGGACAGGGGCAAGCTGTTCTTC. It specifies CAISEDRGKLFF. The chain links TRBV10-3 to TRBJ2-1; 8 nucleotides line up with TRBD1. Looked up from germline, CDR1 is ENHRY and CDR2 is SYGVKD. V trimming: 2 bases; J trimming: 15 bases; junction bases outside the gene matches: 6. The CDR3 is 12 amino acids.

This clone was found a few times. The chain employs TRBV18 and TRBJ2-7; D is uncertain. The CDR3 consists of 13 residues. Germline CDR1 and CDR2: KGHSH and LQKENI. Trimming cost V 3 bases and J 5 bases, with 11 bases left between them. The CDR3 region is CASSPPLGNEQYF. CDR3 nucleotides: TGTGCCAGCTCACCCCCGTTGGGTAACGAGCAGTACTTC.

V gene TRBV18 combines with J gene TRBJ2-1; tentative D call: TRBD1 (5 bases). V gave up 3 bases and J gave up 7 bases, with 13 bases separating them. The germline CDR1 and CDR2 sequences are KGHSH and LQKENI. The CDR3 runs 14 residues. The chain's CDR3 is CASSPPPGANEQFF. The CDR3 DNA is TGTGCCAGCTCACCTCCGCCTGGGGCGAATGAGCAGTTCTTC.

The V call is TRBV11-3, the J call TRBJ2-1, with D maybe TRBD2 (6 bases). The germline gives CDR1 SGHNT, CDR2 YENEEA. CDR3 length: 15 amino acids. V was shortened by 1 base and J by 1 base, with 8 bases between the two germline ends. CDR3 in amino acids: CASSLVEGSYNEQFF. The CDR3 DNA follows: TGTGCCAGCAGCTTAGTGGAGGGGTCCTACAATGAGCAGTTCTTC.

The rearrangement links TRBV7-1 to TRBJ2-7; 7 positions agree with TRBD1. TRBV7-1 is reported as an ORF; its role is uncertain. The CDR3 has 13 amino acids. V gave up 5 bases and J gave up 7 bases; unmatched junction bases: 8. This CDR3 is CASSPNTGVEQYF. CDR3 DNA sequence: TGTGCCAGCAGCCCCAATACAGGGGTTGAGCAGTACTTC.

The CDR3 DNA follows: TGTGCCAGCACCACCGGCCAGGGCACAGATACGCAGTATTTT. Translated, it gives CASTTGQGTDTQYF. The rearrangement uses TRBV28 and TRBJ2-3, with D hard to call. The V and J ends lost 7 bases and 1 base respectively, with 12 bases between them. Germline V gives CDR1 MDHEN, CDR2 SYDVKM. The CDR3 covers 14 residues.

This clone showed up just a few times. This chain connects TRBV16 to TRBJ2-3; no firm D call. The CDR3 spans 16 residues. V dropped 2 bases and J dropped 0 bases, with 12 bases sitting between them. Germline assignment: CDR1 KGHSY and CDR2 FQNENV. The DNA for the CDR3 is TGTGCCAGCAGCCAAGGAGCGTTCGCTAGCACAGATACGCAGTATTTT. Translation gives CASSQGAFASTDTQYF.

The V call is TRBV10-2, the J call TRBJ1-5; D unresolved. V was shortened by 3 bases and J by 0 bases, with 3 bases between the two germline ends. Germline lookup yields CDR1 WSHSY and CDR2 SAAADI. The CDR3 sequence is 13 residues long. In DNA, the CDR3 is TGCGCCAGCAGTGATAATAGCAATCAGCCCCAGCATTTT. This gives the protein CASSDNSNQPQHF.

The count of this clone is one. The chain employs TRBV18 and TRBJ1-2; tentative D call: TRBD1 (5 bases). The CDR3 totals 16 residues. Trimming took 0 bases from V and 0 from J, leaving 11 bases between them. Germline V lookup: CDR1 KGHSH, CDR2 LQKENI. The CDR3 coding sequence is TGTGCCAGCTCACCACCGGGCAGGGAGACTAACTATGGCTACACCTTC. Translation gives CASSPPGRETNYGYTF.

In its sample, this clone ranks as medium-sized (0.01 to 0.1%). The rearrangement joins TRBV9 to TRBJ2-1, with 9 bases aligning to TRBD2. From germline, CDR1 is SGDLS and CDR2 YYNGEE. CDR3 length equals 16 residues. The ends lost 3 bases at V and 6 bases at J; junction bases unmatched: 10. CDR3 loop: CASSEGGRAPVNEQFF. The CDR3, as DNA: TGTGCCAGCAGCGAAGGCGGGAGGGCCCCTGTCAATGAGCAGTTCTTC. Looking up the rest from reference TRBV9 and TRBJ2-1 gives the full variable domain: DSGVTQTPKHLITATGQRVTLRCSPRSGDLSVYWYQQSLDQGLQFLIQYYNGEERAKGNILERFSAQQFPDLHSELNLSSLELGDSALYFCASSEGGRAPVNEQFFGPGTRLTVL.

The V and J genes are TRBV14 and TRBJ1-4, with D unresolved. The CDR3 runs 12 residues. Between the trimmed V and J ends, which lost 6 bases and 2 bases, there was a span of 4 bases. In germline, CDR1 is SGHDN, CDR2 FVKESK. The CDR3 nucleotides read TGTGCCAGCAGGGGGACTAATGAAAAACTGTTTTTT. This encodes CASRGTNEKLFF.

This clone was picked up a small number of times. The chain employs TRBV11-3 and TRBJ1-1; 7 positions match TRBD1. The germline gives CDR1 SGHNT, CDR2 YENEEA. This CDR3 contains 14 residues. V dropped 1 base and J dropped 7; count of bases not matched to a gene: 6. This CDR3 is CASSLGTGGGEAFF. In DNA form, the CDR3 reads TGTGCCAGCAGCTTAGGGACAGGAGGGGGTGAAGCTTTCTTT.

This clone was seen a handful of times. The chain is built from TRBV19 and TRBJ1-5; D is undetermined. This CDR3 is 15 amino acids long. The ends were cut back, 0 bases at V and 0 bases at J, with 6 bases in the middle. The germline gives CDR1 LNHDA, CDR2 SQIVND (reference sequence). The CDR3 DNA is TGTGCCAGTAGTATAGAACCCCTTAGCAATCAGCCCCAGCATTTT. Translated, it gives CASSIEPLSNQPQHF.

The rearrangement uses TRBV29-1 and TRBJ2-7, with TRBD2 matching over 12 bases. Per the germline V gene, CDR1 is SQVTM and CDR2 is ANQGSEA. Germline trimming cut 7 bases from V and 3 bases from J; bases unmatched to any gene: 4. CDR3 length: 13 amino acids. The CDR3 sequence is CSASSGRGYEQYF. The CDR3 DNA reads TGCAGCGCATCTAGCGGGAGGGGCTACGAGCAGTACTTC.

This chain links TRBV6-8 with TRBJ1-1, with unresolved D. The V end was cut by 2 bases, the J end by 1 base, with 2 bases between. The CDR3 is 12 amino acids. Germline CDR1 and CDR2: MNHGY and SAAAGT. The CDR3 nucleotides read TGTGCCAGCAGTTACAGGAACACTGAAGCTTTCTTT. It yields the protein CASSYRNTEAFF.

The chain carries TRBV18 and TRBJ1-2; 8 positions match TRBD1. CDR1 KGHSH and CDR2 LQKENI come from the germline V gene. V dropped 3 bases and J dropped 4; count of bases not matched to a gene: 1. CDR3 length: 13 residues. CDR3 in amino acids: CASSPDRGYGYTF. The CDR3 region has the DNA TGTGCCAGCTCACCCGACAGGGGCTATGGCTACACCTTC.

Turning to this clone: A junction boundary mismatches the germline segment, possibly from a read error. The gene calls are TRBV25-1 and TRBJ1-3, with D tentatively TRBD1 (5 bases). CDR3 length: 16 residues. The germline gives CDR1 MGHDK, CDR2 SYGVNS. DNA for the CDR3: TGTGCCAGCCGTGATTCGGGGGGAAGCTCTGGAAACACCATATATTTT. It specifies CASRDSGGSSGNTIYF.

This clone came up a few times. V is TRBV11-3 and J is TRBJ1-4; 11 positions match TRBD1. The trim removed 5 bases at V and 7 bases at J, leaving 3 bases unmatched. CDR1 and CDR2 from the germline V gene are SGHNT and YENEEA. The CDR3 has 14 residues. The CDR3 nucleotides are TGTGCCAGCAGCCCCGGGACAGGGGGTGAAAAACTGTTTTTT. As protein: CASSPGTGGEKLFF. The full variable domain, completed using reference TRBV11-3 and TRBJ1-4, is EAGVVQSPRYKIIEKKQPVAFWCNPISGHNTLYWYLQNLGQGPELLIRYENEEAVDDSQLPKDRFSAERLKGVDSTLKIQPAELGDSAVYLCASSPGTGGEKLFFGSGTQLSVL.

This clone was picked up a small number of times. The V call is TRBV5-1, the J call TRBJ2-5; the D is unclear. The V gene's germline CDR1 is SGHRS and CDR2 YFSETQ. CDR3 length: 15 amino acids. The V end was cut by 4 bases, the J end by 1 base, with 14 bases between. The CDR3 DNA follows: TGCGCCAGCAGCCAAGATACTGCGGTCCAAGAGACCCAGTACTTC. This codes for CASSQDTAVQETQYF.

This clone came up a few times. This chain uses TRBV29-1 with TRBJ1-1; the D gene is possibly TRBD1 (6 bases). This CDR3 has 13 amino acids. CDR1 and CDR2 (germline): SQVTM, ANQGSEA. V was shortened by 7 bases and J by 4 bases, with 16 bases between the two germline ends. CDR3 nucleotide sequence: TGCAGCGCTGGGGAGGCGACAGGCACTGAAGCTTTCTTT. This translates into CSAGEATGTEAFF. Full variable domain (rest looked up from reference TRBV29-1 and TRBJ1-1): SAVISQKPSRDICQRGTSLTIQCQVDSQVTMMFWYRQQPGQSLTLIATANQGSEATYESGFVIDKFPISRPNLTFSTLTVSNMSPEDSSIYLCSAGEATGTEAFFGQGTRLTVV.

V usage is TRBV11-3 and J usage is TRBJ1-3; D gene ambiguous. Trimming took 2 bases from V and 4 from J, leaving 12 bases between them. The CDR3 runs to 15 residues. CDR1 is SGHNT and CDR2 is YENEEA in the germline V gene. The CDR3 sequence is CASSLSTLRGNTIYF. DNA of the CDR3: TGTGCCAGCAGCTTATCAACGTTACGAGGAAACACCATATATTTT. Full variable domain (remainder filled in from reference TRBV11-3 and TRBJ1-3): EAGVVQSPRYKIIEKKQPVAFWCNPISGHNTLYWYLQNLGQGPELLIRYENEEAVDDSQLPKDRFSAERLKGVDSTLKIQPAELGDSAVYLCASSLSTLRGNTIYFGEGSWLTVV.

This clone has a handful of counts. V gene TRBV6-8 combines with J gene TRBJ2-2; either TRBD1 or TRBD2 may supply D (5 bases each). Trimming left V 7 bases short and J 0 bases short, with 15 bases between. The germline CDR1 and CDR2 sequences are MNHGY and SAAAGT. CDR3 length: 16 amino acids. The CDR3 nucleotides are TGTGCCAGCAAGGGGCTAGCCCCCGCGAACACCGGGGAGCTGTTTTTT. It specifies CASKGLAPANTGELFF.

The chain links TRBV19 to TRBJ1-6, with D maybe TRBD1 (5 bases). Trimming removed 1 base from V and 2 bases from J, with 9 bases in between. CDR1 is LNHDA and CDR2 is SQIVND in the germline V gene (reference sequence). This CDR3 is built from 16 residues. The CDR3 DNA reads TGTGCCAGTAGTATAGCCAGGGTGGCCTATAATTCACCCCTCCACTTT. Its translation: CASSIARVAYNSPLHF.